This T cell receptor beta chain was documented in a study of glioma-infiltrating T cells. Study details: Glioma patients had dexamethasone for six or fewer days before surgery. Points from the study as a whole: Tissue and blood shared very few CDR3 sequences. A blood CDR3 motif signature was depleted in highly divergent patients.

In the case of this clonotype: Its antigen is currently unknown.

TCR alpha and beta CDR3 regions were amplified from RNA using iRepertoire nested multiplex PCR. One entry per CDR3 protein, called by TCRdb with MiXCR from the multiplex PCR reads. Of about 400,000 distinct CDR3 sequences in the sample, roughly 41% were seen once. Germline CDR1 DFQATT, CDR2 SNEGSKA (reference sequence). Trimming removed 5 bases from V and 2 bases from J; junction bases left unmatched: 3. The CDR3 length is 13 residues. Specimen: glioma tissue, nonneoplastic brain tissue, or PBMCs (not recorded which). This receptor was taken from a human donor with low-grade glioma or glioblastoma, undergoing nonglioma brain surgery, or in good health (not recorded which). The chain couples TRBV20-1 to TRBJ1-2, with 9 nucleotides matching TRBD1. The CDR3 bases are TGCAGTGCTCCCGGGACAGGGAACTATGGCTACACCTTC. Protein: CSAPGTGNYGYTF.